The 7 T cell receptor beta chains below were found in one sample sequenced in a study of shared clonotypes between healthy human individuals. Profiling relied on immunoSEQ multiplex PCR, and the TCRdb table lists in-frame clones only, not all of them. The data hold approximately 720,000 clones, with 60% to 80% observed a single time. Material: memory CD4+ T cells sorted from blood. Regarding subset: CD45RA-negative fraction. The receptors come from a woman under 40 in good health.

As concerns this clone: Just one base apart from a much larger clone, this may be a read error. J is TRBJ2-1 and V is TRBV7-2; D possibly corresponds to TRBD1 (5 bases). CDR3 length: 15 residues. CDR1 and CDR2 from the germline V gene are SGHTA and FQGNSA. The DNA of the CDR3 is TGTGTCAGCAGCCGTAAGACAGCATCCTACAATGAGCAGTTCTTC. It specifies CVSSRKTASYNEQFF.

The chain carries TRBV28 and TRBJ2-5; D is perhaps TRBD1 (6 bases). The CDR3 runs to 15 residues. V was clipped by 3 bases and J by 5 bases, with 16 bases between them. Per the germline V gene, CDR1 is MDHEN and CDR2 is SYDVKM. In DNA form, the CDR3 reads TGTGCCAGCAGTTTCCGACAGGTCCCGGGGGAGACCCAGTACTTC. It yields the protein CASSFRQVPGETQYF.

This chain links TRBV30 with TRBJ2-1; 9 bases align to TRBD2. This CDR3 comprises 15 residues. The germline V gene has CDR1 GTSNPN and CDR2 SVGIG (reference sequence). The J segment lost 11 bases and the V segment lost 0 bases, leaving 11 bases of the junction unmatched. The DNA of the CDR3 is TGTGCCTGGAGTGTACAGGGGACTAGCAGTGGGAAGCAGTTCTTC. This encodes CAWSVQGTSSGKQFF.

As DNA, the CDR3 is TGCGCCAGCAGTAGCGGGAGGGGAGGAAGTACAGATACGCAGTATTTT. Translated: CASSSGRGGSTDTQYF. The chain combines TRBV10-2 with TRBJ2-3; 10 positions match TRBD2. Germline assignment: CDR1 WSHSY and CDR2 SAAADI. The CDR3 length is 16 residues. Trimming removed 5 bases from V and 3 bases from J; junction bases left unmatched: 8.

The CDR3 DNA reads TGCGCCAGCACCGCAGGCGGGACAGGGACCTACGAGCAGTACTTC. It translates to CASTAGGTGTYEQYF. The chain couples TRBV5-1 to TRBJ2-7; TRBD1 aligns across 9 bases. Trimming at V came to 6 bases and at J to 2 bases, leaving 9 bases not matched to a gene. The CDR3 runs 15 residues. CDR1 is SGHRS and CDR2 is YFSETQ in the germline V gene. Supplemented by reference TRBV5-1 and TRBJ2-7, the full variable domain reads KAGVTQTPRYLIKTRGQQVTLSCSPISGHRSVSWYQQTPGQGLQFLFEYFSETQRNKGNFPGRFSGRQFSNSRSEMNVSTLELGDSALYLCASTAGGTGTYEQYFGPGTRLTVT.

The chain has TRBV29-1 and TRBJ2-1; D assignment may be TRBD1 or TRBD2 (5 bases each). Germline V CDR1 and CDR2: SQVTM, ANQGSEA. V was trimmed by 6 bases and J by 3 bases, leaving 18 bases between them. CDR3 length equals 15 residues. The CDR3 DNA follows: TGCAGCGTAGGCTCCGAGGGGTTCTACTACAATGAGCAGTTCTTC. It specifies CSVGSEGFYYNEQFF.

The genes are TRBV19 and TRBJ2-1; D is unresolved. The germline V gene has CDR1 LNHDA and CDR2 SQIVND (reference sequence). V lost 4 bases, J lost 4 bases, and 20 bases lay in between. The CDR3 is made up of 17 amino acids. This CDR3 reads CASSTWRSFGLYNEQFF. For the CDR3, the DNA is TGTGCCAGTAGTACCTGGCGCTCCTTTGGGCTTTACAATGAGCAGTTCTTC.